This TCR beta chain originates from a study of tumour-infiltrating T cells in Burkitt lymphoma. Study context: Productive clonality predicted overall and progression-free survival.

Trimming at V came to 4 bases and at J to 4 bases, leaving 6 bases not matched to a gene. This CDR3 region has 14 residues. Germline CDR1 reads GTSNPN; CDR2 reads SVGIG (reference sequence). The repertoire was sequenced with immunoSEQ multiplex PCR; TCRdb's copy has only in-frame clones and lacks some. Of about 4,000 clones listed, approximately 16% are singletons. This clone was seen more than once but under ten times. The origin of this receptor is a human donor with diffuse large B-cell lymphoma. Some clones in this sample may be carry-over from other donors' samples. The sample consisted of tumor tissue. The chain links TRBV30 to TRBJ1-4; 7 bases are shared with TRBD1. CDR3 amino acids: CAWTRDSLNEKLFF. DNA of the CDR3: TGTGCCTGGACCCGGGACAGCCTTAATGAAAAACTGTTTTTT.